These 26 T cell receptor beta chains were all obtained from the same sample, sequenced in a study of T cell responses to AZD1222 COVID-19 vaccine. The table came from immunoSEQ multiplex PCR; TCRdb's copy has only in-frame clones and leaves some out. Of approximately 80,000 clones in the sample, 75% to 90% are singletons; the top ten hold approximately 5.4%. The starting material was peripheral blood, obtained on day 0 of AZD1222 vaccination. Receptors were obtained from an adult in good health.

This chain's CDR3 is CASSQDGARQSPGANVLTF. The DNA for the CDR3 is TGCGCCAGCAGCCAAGATGGGGCCAGGCAATCCCCTGGGGCCAACGTCCTGACTTTC. The chain recombines TRBV4-1 with TRBJ2-6, with a possible D match to TRBD1 (5 bases). Germline V gene lookup returns CDR1 MGHRA and CDR2 YSYEKL. CDR3 length: 19 residues. V lost 0 bases, J lost 2 bases, and 17 bases lay in between.

The J gene is TRBJ1-1, the V gene TRBV15; the D is unclear. CDR1 is LNHNV, CDR2 YYDKDF, per germline (reference sequence). The V and J ends lost 1 base and 3 bases respectively, with 9 bases between them. The CDR3 sequence is 14 residues long. The CDR3: CATSRVAVDTEAFF. CDR3 sequence (DNA): TGTGCCACCAGCAGAGTGGCGGTTGACACTGAAGCTTTCTTT.

The J gene is TRBJ1-2, the V gene TRBV4-1; D is unresolved. Germline CDR1 is MGHRA and CDR2 is YSYEKL. V dropped 0 bases and J dropped 1 base, with 6 bases sitting between them. This CDR3 comprises 14 residues. The CDR3 DNA follows: TGCGCCAGCAGCCAAGACCCTCTTAACTATGGCTACACCTTC. This sequence encodes CASSQDPLNYGYTF.

The chain joins TRBV6-5 to TRBJ1-2, with D unresolved. V lost 5 bases and J 2 bases, leaving 15 bases between the germline ends. The CDR3 covers 15 residues. Germline V gene sequence: CDR1 MNHEY, CDR2 SVGAGI. The CDR3 loop is CASSLEGTNNYGYTF. The CDR3 nucleotides read TGTGCCAGCAGTCTCGAGGGTACCAACAACTATGGCTACACCTTC.

The genes are TRBV18 and TRBJ1-5; 10 bases are shared with TRBD1. The CDR3 is 14 amino acids. CDR1 and CDR2 from the germline V gene are KGHSH and LQKENI. V shed 3 bases, J shed 5 bases, and the junction held 1 base outside the gene matches. CDR3 in amino acids: CASSPTGGDQPQHF. As DNA, the CDR3 is TGTGCCAGCTCACCGACAGGGGGCGATCAGCCCCAGCATTTT.

The chain uses TRBV5-6 and TRBJ1-1, with D hard to call. CDR1 and CDR2 (germline): SGHDT, YYEEEE. Trimming stripped 4 bases from V and 5 bases from J, with 15 bases between. The CDR3 is 14 amino acids. CDR3 bases: TGTGCCAGCAGCCCGGAGGGAGTACGAACTGAAGCTTTCTTT. Its protein product is CASSPEGVRTEAFF.

This rearrangement joins TRBV9 to TRBJ1-2; 8 bases align to TRBD1. From germline, CDR1 is SGDLS and CDR2 YYNGEE. The CDR3 length is 13 residues. J was trimmed by 8 bases and V by 3 bases; bases with no gene match: 6. In DNA, the CDR3 is TGTGCCAGCAGCGCGGACAGGGTGCGCGGCTACACCTTC. Translation gives CASSADRVRGYTF.

This chain uses TRBV7-9 with TRBJ1-3, with unresolved D. CDR1 SEHNR and CDR2 FQNEAQ come from the germline V gene (reference sequence). CDR3 length equals 13 residues. The V end was cut by 2 bases, the J end by 4 bases, with 6 bases between. Here the CDR3 reads CASSLSVGNTIYF. CDR3 nucleotide sequence: TGTGCCAGCAGCTTAAGCGTAGGAAACACCATATATTTT.

The chain combines TRBV6-5 with TRBJ2-7; unclear D gene. Germline-derived CDR1 and CDR2 are MNHEY and SVGAGI. V was shortened by 6 bases and J by 12 bases, with 18 bases between the two germline ends. This CDR3 has 12 amino acids. The CDR3 DNA reads as TGTGCCAGCAGCACCGGACCAAAGTCGACGTACTTC. It translates to CASSTGPKSTYF.

The chain employs TRBV7-9 and TRBJ2-1; D is unresolved. The CDR3 has 15 residues. Germline assignment: CDR1 SEHNR and CDR2 FQNEAQ (reference sequence). V was shortened by 8 bases and J by 5 bases, with 19 bases between the two germline ends. This chain's CDR3 is CASAISGSPNNEQFF. CDR3 sequence (DNA): TGTGCCAGCGCTATATCCGGGTCCCCAAACAATGAGCAGTTCTTC.

The chain joins TRBV5-5 to TRBJ1-2; D remains ambiguous. There are 15 residues in the CDR3. Germline CDR1 is SGHKS and CDR2 is YYEKEE (reference sequence). Trimming cost V 2 bases and J 6 bases, with 17 bases left between them. CDR3 bases: TGTGCCAGCAGCTTTGCGGCTTTCGCAACCGATGGCTACACCTTC. Its translation is CASSFAAFATDGYTF.

The J gene is TRBJ1-1, the V gene TRBV20-1; no reliable D call. V lost 3 bases and J 0 bases, leaving 11 bases between the germline ends. This CDR3 has 14 amino acids. CDR1 and CDR2 from the germline V gene are DFQATT and SNEGSKA (reference sequence). As DNA, the CDR3 is TGCAGTGCTAGTTCCGAAGTTGTGAACACTGAAGCTTTCTTT. Its protein is CSASSEVVNTEAFF.

The rearrangement joins TRBV30 to TRBJ2-2; no clear D gene. The germline V gene has CDR1 GTSNPN and CDR2 SVGIG (reference sequence). V was cut by 6 bases and J by 0 bases, with 2 bases left in between. The CDR3 totals 11 residues. In DNA form, the CDR3 reads TGTGCCTGTACGAACACCGGGGAGCTGTTTTTT. This codes for CACTNTGELFF.

The J gene is TRBJ2-1, the V gene TRBV5-1; D is unresolved. Trimming took 0 bases from V and 8 from J, leaving 9 bases between them. The CDR3 extends over 13 amino acids. CDR1 is SGHRS and CDR2 is YFSETQ in the germline V gene. The CDR3 here is CASSLVEADEQFF. The CDR3 nucleotides are TGCGCCAGCAGCTTGGTTGAGGCCGATGAGCAGTTCTTC.

V is TRBV6-5 and J is TRBJ1-2; TRBD1 is a possible D gene (6 bases). CDR1 and CDR2 from the germline V gene are MNHEY and SVGAGI. The CDR3 is made up of 15 amino acids. V lost 4 bases and J lost 4, with 16 bases in between. The DNA for the CDR3 is TGTGCCAGCAGTTCGACTACAGGGATCCTCTATGGCTACACCTTC. Protein product: CASSSTTGILYGYTF.

The CDR3 sequence: CASSIGTNTEAFF. The CDR3 coding sequence is TGTGCCAGTAGTATAGGAACGAACACTGAAGCTTTCTTT. The chain combines TRBV19 with TRBJ1-1; D is unresolved. CDR1 and CDR2 (germline): LNHDA, SQIVND (reference sequence). The length of the CDR3 is 13 residues. V was cut by 1 base and J by 1 base, with 4 bases left in between.

This chain uses TRBV19 with TRBJ1-5; TRBD1 is a possible D gene (5 bases). This CDR3 spans 17 amino acids. The germline V and J ends were trimmed by 6 bases and 0 bases, with 18 bases remaining between them. CDR1 is LNHDA and CDR2 is SQIVND in the germline V gene (reference sequence). CDR3 DNA: TGTGCCAGTAGGCGCCCGGGACTCCGAGATAGCAATCAGCCCCAGCATTTT. It yields the protein CASRRPGLRDSNQPQHF.

The chain carries TRBV12-3 or TRBV12-4 and TRBJ1-1, with D possibly matching TRBD1 (5 bases). The CDR3 covers 12 residues. V was cut by 3 bases and J by 8 bases, with 10 bases left in between. The CDR3 reads CASSFNRPEAFF. The CDR3, as DNA: TGTGCCAGCAGTTTCAACAGGCCAGAAGCTTTCTTT.

The chain recombines TRBV29-1 with TRBJ1-2; D is perhaps TRBD1 (5 bases). The CDR3 is 13 residues long. V was trimmed by 7 bases and J by 6 bases, leaving 18 bases between them. Germline CDR1 and CDR2: SQVTM and ANQGSEA. CDR3 in DNA: TGCAGCGGGAGCAGGTCCAGGGAGGATGGCTACACCTTC. It codes for CSGSRSREDGYTF. The complete variable domain, with remaining parts taken from reference TRBV29-1 and TRBJ1-2, reads SAVISQKPSRDICQRGTSLTIQCQVDSQVTMMFWYRQQPGQSLTLIATANQGSEATYESGFVIDKFPISRPNLTFSTLTVSNMSPEDSSIYLCSGSRSREDGYTFGSGTRLTVV.

V and J are TRBV19 and TRBJ2-1; 9 bases are a match to TRBD2. Per the germline V gene, CDR1 is LNHDA and CDR2 is SQIVND (reference sequence). Germline trimming cut 5 bases from V and 3 bases from J; bases unmatched to any gene: 5. The CDR3 has 15 residues. The DNA of the CDR3 is TGTGCCAGTAGTCGGCCTAGCGGGGTCTACAATGAGCAGTTCTTC. It translates to CASSRPSGVYNEQFF.

V gene TRBV5-1 combines with J gene TRBJ2-7, with TRBD1 identical over 7 bases. CDR3 length: 15 residues. Looked up from germline, CDR1 is SGHRS and CDR2 is YFSETQ. The J segment lost 9 bases and the V segment lost 0 bases, leaving 12 bases of the junction unmatched. CDR3 nucleotides: TGCGCCAGCAGCTTGGGCGGACAGGTTCCTGACGGGCAGTACTTC. Translation gives CASSLGGQVPDGQYF.

DNA for the CDR3: TGTGCCAGCACCGGAAACCCCACGGATAATTCACCCCTCCACTTT. Amino acids: CASTGNPTDNSPLHF. The chain combines TRBV7-9 with TRBJ1-6; no reliable D call. Trimming left V 7 bases short and J 5 bases short, with 15 bases between. The germline CDR1 and CDR2 sequences are SEHNR and FQNEAQ (reference sequence). CDR3 length equals 15 residues.

This chain uses TRBV4-1 with TRBJ1-1; D call uncertain. CDR3 size: 13 residues. CDR1 and CDR2 (germline): MGHRA, YSYEKL. The ends were cut back, 6 bases at V and 4 bases at J, with 12 bases in the middle. The DNA for the CDR3 is TGCGCCAGCAGTCCCGTAATCGGCACTGAAGCTTTCTTT. Translating gives CASSPVIGTEAFF.

This clone appeared a single time. The genes are TRBV6-5 and TRBJ2-1; D remains unclear. The germline V and J ends were trimmed by 5 bases and 5 bases, with 4 bases remaining between them. The CDR3 totals 11 residues. CDR1 and CDR2 from the germline V gene are MNHEY and SVGAGI. In nucleotides, the CDR3 is TGTGCCAGCAGTCAAAACAATGAGCAGTTCTTC. It translates to CASSQNNEQFF.

The chain couples TRBV4-1 to TRBJ1-3; D might be TRBD1 (6 bases). Germline loops: CDR1 MGHRA, CDR2 YSYEKL. V lost 1 base to trimming and J lost 9 bases, with 10 bases between them. The CDR3 is 13 residues long. The CDR3 DNA follows: TGCGCCAGCAGCCAAGTACAGGACAGCACCATATATTTT. Its protein product is CASSQVQDSTIYF.

The chain uses TRBV7-9 and TRBJ1-4, with D maybe TRBD1 (5 bases). Trimming pared 6 bases from V and 3 bases from J, leaving 8 bases between. Germline-derived CDR1 and CDR2 are SEHNR and FQNEAQ (reference sequence). The CDR3 is 13 residues long. The CDR3 region is CASSSGPNEKLFF. CDR3 nucleotide sequence: TGTGCCAGCAGTTCGGGGCCTAATGAAAAACTGTTTTTT.